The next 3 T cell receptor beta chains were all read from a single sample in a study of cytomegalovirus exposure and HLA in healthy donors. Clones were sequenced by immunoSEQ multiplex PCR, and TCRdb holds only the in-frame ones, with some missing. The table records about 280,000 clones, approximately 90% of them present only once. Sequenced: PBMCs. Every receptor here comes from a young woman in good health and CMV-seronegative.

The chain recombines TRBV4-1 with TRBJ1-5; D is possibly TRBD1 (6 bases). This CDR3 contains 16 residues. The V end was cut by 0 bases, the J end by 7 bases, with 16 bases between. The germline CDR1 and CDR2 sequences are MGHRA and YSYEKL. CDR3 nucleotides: TGCGCCAGCAGCCAAGATTGGGAGAGGGGGTGGCAGCCCCAGCATTTT. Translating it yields CASSQDWERGWQPQHF.

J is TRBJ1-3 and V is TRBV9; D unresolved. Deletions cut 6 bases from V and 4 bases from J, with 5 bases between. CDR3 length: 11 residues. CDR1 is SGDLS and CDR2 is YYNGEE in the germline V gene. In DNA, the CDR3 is TGTGCCAGCAAACAGGGAAACACCATATATTTT. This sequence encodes CASKQGNTIYF.

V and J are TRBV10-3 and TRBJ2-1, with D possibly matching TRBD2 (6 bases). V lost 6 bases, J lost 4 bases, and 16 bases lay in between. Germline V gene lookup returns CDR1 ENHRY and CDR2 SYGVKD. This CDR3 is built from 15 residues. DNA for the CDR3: TGTGCCATCAGCCCGACTAGAACACAATACAATGAGCAGTTCTTC. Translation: CAISPTRTQYNEQFF.